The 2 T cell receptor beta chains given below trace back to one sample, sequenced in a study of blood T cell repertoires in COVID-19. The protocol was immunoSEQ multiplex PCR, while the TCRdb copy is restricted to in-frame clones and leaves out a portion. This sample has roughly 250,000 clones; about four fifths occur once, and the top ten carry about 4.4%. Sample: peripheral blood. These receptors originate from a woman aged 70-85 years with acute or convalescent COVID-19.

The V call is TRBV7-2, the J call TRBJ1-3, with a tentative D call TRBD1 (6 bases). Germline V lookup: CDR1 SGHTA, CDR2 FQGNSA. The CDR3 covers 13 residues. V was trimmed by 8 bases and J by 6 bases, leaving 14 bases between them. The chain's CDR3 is CASQQGWANTIYF. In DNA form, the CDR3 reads TGTGCCAGCCAACAGGGCTGGGCAAACACCATATATTTT.

CDR3 residues: CATSRDVLSVDEQFF. CDR3 bases: TGTGCCACCAGCAGAGATGTCTTAAGCGTCGATGAGCAGTTCTTC. The V gene is TRBV15, the J gene TRBJ2-1, with no clear D. Deletions cut 0 bases from V and 8 bases from J, with 14 bases between. The CDR3 sequence is 15 residues long. Per germline, CDR1 LNHNV and CDR2 YYDKDF (reference sequence). The variable domain in full, completed from reference TRBV15 and TRBJ2-1, reads DAMVIQNPRYQVTQFGKPVTLSCSQTLNHNVMYWYQQKSSQAPKLLFHYYDKDFNNEADTPDNFQSRRPNTSFCFLDIRSPGLGDTAMYLCATSRDVLSVDEQFFGPGTRLTVL.